The 2 T cell receptor beta chains given below trace back to one sample, sequenced in a study of PD-L1 blockade in urothelial cancer. Some clones are missing from TCRdb's copy, which holds only in-frame ones; the method was immunoSEQ multiplex PCR. This table has roughly 32,000 clones, about 89% appearing once. Time point indicated: peripheral blood 6 weeks after treatment start. This specimen was PBMCs, taken around atezolizumab (anti-PD-L1) treatment. All receptors come from a man aged 80 or over with urothelial cancer.

This chain uses TRBV6-6 with TRBJ1-5, with D maybe TRBD1 (5 bases). V lost 5 bases to trimming and J lost 0 bases, with 11 bases between them. Germline V gene sequence: CDR1 MNHNY, CDR2 SVGAGI (reference sequence). This CDR3 spans 15 amino acids. DNA of the CDR3: TGTGCCAGCAGTCCGAGGACACCTAGCAATCAGCCCCAGCATTTT. Amino acid sequence: CASSPRTPSNQPQHF.

The rearrangement joins TRBV9 to TRBJ2-2, with TRBD2 matching over 8 bases. CDR3 size: 16 residues. V lost 4 bases, J lost 4 bases, and 9 bases stayed unmatched. Germline V gene sequence: CDR1 SGDLS, CDR2 YYNGEE. Here the CDR3 reads CASSPNSGGVTGELFF. For the CDR3, the DNA is TGTGCCAGCAGCCCCAACTCGGGGGGGGTCACCGGGGAGCTGTTTTTT.